A selection of T cell receptor beta chains follows, all from one sample in a study of identical twins. MiXCR, applied by TCRdb to the 5' RACE reads, yields one record per CDR3 protein. The sample includes about 220,000 distinct CDR3 sequences, less than 8% of them seen just once. In addition, the sample was reused for a study of yellow fever vaccine responses in identical twins.

Source material: memory (CD45RO+) T cells sorted from blood. These receptors were obtained from a woman in her late teens or twenties in good health. CDR3s include the opening cysteine and the closing phenylalanine or tryptophan. Fields, in order: J gene, V gene, CDR3 protein.

TRBJ1-2 TRBV27 CASSLTPLVYGYTF
TRBJ2-2 TRBV5-5 CASSLVAGQYTGELFF
TRBJ2-3 TRBV6-5 CASRNPEGPQYF
TRBJ2-1 TRBV20-1 CSARDGASGRIYNEQFF
TRBJ2-7 TRBV9 CASSVEQGREQYF
TRBJ2-1 TRBV9 CASSVTTGPAGGISSYNEQFF
TRBJ2-3 TRBV5-6 CASSAGLAASTDTQYF
TRBJ2-1 TRBV20-1 CSARDQSGTNTYNEQFF
TRBJ1-2 TRBV20-1 CSAHGQGVDYGYTF
TRBJ2-3 TRBV2 CASSPGFPADTQYF
TRBJ2-3 TRBV9 CASSHKRGSHPNTDTQYF
TRBJ2-4 TRBV4-3 CASSQGTSGSIQYF
TRBJ2-1 TRBV7-3 CASAVDNEQFF
TRBJ2-3 TRBV7-2 CASRLGTGGDTQYF
TRBJ1-2 TRBV4-2 CASSQDLGQRVYGYTF
TRBJ1-2 TRBV5-5 CASTLDRGIGGYTF
TRBJ2-3 TRBV2 CASSGVYSGRDTQYF
TRBJ2-7 TRBV28 CASSLNPSEQYF
TRBJ2-7 TRBV12-3/TRBV12-4 CASRDTAPDEQYF
TRBJ1-6 TRBV5-1 CASSFDLNSPLHF
TRBJ1-1 TRBV11-2 CASSLGLTVDTEAFF
TRBJ2-4 TRBV5-6 CASSQRTSGIQYAKNIQYF
TRBJ2-3 TRBV7-2 CASSYMDSTDTQYF
TRBJ1-2 TRBV14 CASSQAGVNFYTF
TRBJ2-7 TRBV20-1 CSAVDQVAAYEQYF
TRBJ2-5 TRBV7-2 CASSLERERIETQYF
TRBJ2-1 TRBV5-1 CASSETSGRKDEQFF
TRBJ2-7 TRBV5-6 CASSPGDRAYEQYF
TRBJ2-5 TRBV6-2/TRBV6-3 CASRTSGQETQYF
TRBJ2-5 TRBV10-3 CAISGGETQYF
TRBJ2-5 TRBV20-1 CSARTSGETQYF
TRBJ2-5 TRBV9 CASSHGLAAYQETQYF
TRBJ1-1 TRBV19 CASTFPQGESDTEAFF
TRBJ1-1 TRBV6-5 CASSSDRVRSTNTEAFF
TRBJ2-6 TRBV12-3/TRBV12-4 CASRLRGVLTF
TRBJ2-4 TRBV29-1 CSVEGAAKNIQYF
TRBJ1-1 TRBV27 CASSPTRGLGNTEAFF
TRBJ1-2 TRBV6-5 CASSLTGTQLGGYTF